The 10 T cell receptor beta chains below all came from one sample that was sequenced in a study of identical twins. TCRdb reanalysed the 5' RACE reads using MiXCR and keeps one entry per CDR3 protein. The sample holds roughly 480,000 distinct CDR3 sequences, around 24% seen once. These same records also appear under a second study, on T cells expressing NK-cell markers.

The sequencing sample was made of CD4+ T cells sorted from blood. Source of these receptors: a woman between 18 and 29 years old in good health.

The chain is built from TRBV4-1 and TRBJ1-1; a weak D match, TRBD1 (5 bases). The CDR3 is 15 amino acids. Germline V lookup: CDR1 MGHRA, CDR2 YSYEKL. The V gene lost 4 bases and the J gene lost 8 bases, with 20 bases spanning the gap. CDR3 bases: TGCGCCAGCAGCCCTATACAGGCGACCTCCGGGGAAGCTTTCTTT. Amino acid sequence: CASSPIQATSGEAFF.

The chain employs TRBV30 and TRBJ1-2; no clear D. The V end lost 4 bases, the J end lost 2 bases, and 11 bases lay between the germline ends. The germline CDR1 and CDR2 sequences are GTSNPN and SVGIG (reference sequence). The CDR3 is made up of 13 amino acids. CDR3 coding DNA: TGTGCCTGGAATAGGGTACCGAACTATGGCTACACCTTC. It encodes CAWNRVPNYGYTF.

This clonotype appeared a few times. J is TRBJ1-5 and V is TRBV12-3 or TRBV12-4; tentative D call: TRBD1 (5 bases). This CDR3 has 15 amino acids. V was pared by 2 bases and J by 2 bases, with 10 bases between. CDR3 in DNA: TGTGCCAGCAGTTTAAGGGGATCGGGCAATCAGCCCCAGCATTTT. It translates to CASSLRGSGNQPQHF.

The V call is TRBV7-3, the J call TRBJ1-4, with 10 bases matching TRBD1. CDR1 is SGHTA, CDR2 FQGTGA, per germline. V shed 2 bases, J shed 8 bases, and the junction held 11 bases outside the gene matches. The CDR3 spans 17 residues. The CDR3 spells CASSLWTGQGVGEKLFF. CDR3 coding DNA: TGTGCCAGCAGCTTATGGACCGGACAGGGGGTGGGGGAAAAACTGTTTTTT.

In this sample, this clonotype turned up many times. V usage is TRBV12-3 or TRBV12-4 and J usage is TRBJ2-1; 13 bases are a match to TRBD2. The CDR3 length is 16 residues. With V trimmed by 5 bases and J by 5 bases, 6 bases remained unmatched. The DNA for the CDR3 is TGTGCCAGCAGTGCGGGACTAGCGGGGCGACACAATGAGCAGTTCTTC. This sequence encodes CASSAGLAGRHNEQFF.

The chain carries TRBV4-2 and TRBJ2-1, with 10 bases aligning to TRBD2. Germline CDR1 and CDR2: LGHNA and YNFKEQ. The junction had 10 bases not matched to a gene; V was cut back by 0 bases and J by 8 bases. The CDR3 length is 17 residues. The CDR3 here is CASSQDKPSGSRDEQFF. In DNA, the CDR3 is TGTGCCAGCAGCCAAGATAAACCTAGCGGGAGTAGAGATGAGCAGTTCTTC.

V usage is TRBV10-3 and J usage is TRBJ1-1; 7 bases agree with TRBD1. CDR1 and CDR2 from the germline V gene are ENHRY and SYGVKD. With V trimmed by 6 bases and J by 1 base, 8 bases remained unmatched. The CDR3 is made up of 15 amino acids. DNA of the CDR3: TGTGCCATCAGAAGGGACAGAACCTCGAACACTGAAGCTTTCTTT. Its protein product is CAIRRDRTSNTEAFF.

The V call is TRBV30, the J call TRBJ2-1, with no clear D. Deletions cut 0 bases from V and 11 bases from J, with 11 bases between. The CDR3 is 12 amino acids. Germline values: CDR1 GTSNPN, CDR2 SVGIG (reference sequence). CDR3 protein: CAWSVPPRQQFF. CDR3 DNA sequence: TGTGCCTGGAGTGTACCCCCTCGTCAGCAGTTCTTC. Full variable domain (missing parts from reference TRBV30 and TRBJ2-1): SQTIHQWPATLVQPVGSPLSLECTVEGTSNPNLYWYRQAAGRGLQLLFYSVGIGQISSEVPQNLSASRPQDRQFILSSKKLLLSDSGFYLCAWSVPPRQQFFGPGTRLTVL.

This chain connects TRBV7-2 to TRBJ1-6; D ambiguous. CDR3 size: 15 residues. The germline gives CDR1 SGHTA, CDR2 FQGNSA. V was cut by 5 bases and J by 4 bases, with 12 bases left in between. The CDR3 loop is CASSVTIGYNSPLHF. The CDR3, as DNA: TGTGCCAGCAGCGTGACAATTGGGTATAATTCACCCCTCCACTTT.

For this clonotype: Compared with germline, one end of the junction differs, possibly owing to a read error. The rearrangement joins TRBV10-3 to TRBJ1-5; D is unclear. The CDR3 totals 13 residues. Germline CDR1 is ENHRY and CDR2 is SYGVKD. The CDR3 DNA reads TGTGCGATCACGGTACAGCCTAATCAGCCCCAGCATTTT. Translating gives CAITVQPNQPQHF.